This T cell receptor (beta chain) was documented in a study of blood T cells in healthy people across ages. Findings and caveats of the study: Because donor CMV status was unknown, expanded clonotype changes were possibly confounded. Long-lived donors exceeded aged donors in naive CD4+ cells and diversity. Strong correlation existed between TCR beta diversity and naive T cell percentage.

This CDR3 is 15 amino acids long. Germline CDR1 is ENHRY and CDR2 is SYGVKD. V lost 6 bases and J lost 4, with 18 bases in between. PCR was performed a second time for roughly 6 to 12 cycles using a sample-barcoded 5' primer and a J-beta primer mix. TCRdb reanalysed the 5' RACE reads using MiXCR and keeps one entry per CDR3 protein. The sample has almost 1 million distinct CDR3 sequences; roughly 47% are singletons. A note on this clonotype: What it recognizes is unknown.

This TCR was sampled from a woman between 55 and 75 years old in good health. Sample: blood. The chain carries TRBV10-3 and TRBJ2-5, with D maybe TRBD2 (6 bases). In DNA, the CDR3 is TGTGCCATCAGATCCAGCGGAGGGGAGGCAGAGACCCAGTACTTC. Translated, it gives CAIRSSGGEAETQYF.